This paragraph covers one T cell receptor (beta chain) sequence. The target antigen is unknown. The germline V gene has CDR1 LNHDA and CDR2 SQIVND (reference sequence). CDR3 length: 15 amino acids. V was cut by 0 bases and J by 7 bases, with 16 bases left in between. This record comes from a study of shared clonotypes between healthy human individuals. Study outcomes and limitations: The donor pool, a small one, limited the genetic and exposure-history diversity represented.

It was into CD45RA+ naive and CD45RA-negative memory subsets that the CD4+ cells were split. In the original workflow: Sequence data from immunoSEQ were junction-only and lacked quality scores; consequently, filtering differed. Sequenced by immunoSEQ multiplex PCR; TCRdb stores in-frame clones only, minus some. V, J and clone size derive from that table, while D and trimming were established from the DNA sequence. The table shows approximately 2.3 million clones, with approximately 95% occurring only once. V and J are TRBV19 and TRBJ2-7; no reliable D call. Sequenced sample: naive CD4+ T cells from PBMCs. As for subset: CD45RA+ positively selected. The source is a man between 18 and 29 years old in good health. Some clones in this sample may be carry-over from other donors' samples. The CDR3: CASSIDRVPLGEQYF. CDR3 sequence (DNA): TGTGCCAGTAGTATAGATCGGGTGCCCCTGGGAGAGCAGTACTTC.